This TCR beta chain was identified during a study of T-cell memory formation after mild COVID-19. Study-level results: Pre-infection memory already had some responding clones, implying cross-reactive memory joined. Largely, contracting CD4+ clones fell within CM and EM, and contracting CD8+ clones within EMRA.

TCRdb used MiXCR to reprocess the 5' RACE reads, holding one entry per CDR3 protein. The data contain fewer than 250,000 distinct CDR3 sequences, 27% of them seen just once; the ten biggest clones take up over 10%. Concerning this clonotype itself: The antigen is not known.

The CDR3 runs 14 residues. From germline, CDR1 is LGHNA and CDR2 YNFKEQ. Trimming shortened V by 1 base and J by 2 bases, and 8 bases separated the two germline ends. The TCR originated in an adult woman who had mild COVID-19 (a few samples of this study predate the infection). Cell type and time point are not known. The V and J genes are TRBV4-2 and TRBJ2-5; D is unresolved. The sample was PBMCs or a T cell subset sorted from them (not recorded which). The CDR3 region is CASSQVGEQETQYF. CDR3 bases: TGTGCCAGCAGCCAAGTAGGTGAACAAGAGACCCAGTACTTC.